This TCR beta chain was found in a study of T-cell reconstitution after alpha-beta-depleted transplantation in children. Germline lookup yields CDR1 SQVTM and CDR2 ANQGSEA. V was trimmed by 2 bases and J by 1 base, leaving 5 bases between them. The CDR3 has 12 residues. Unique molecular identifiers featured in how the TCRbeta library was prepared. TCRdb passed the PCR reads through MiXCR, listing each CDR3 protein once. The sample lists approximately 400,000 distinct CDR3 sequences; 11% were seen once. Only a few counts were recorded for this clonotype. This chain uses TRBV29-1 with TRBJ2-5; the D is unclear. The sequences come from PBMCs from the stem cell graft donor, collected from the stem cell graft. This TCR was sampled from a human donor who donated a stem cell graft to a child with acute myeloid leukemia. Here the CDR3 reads CSVEFSQETQYF. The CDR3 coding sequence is TGCAGCGTTGAATTCAGCCAAGAGACCCAGTACTTC. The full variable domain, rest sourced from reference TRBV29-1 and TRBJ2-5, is SAVISQKPSRDICQRGTSLTIQCQVDSQVTMMFWYRQQPGQSLTLIATANQGSEATYESGFVIDKFPISRPNLTFSTLTVSNMSPEDSSIYLCSVEFSQETQYFGPGTRLLVL.